Listed here are 9 T cell receptor beta chains from one sample, sequenced in a study of response to subunit inactivated influenza vaccine. TCRdb reanalysed the RT-PCR reads using MiXCR and keeps one entry per CDR3 protein. The repertoire holds 500,000 to 600,000 distinct CDR3 sequences, less than 8% seen once, with around 13% in the top ten. Here the sequenced sample was PBMCs from blood, taken around 25 months after vaccination. Source of these receptors: a man between 50 and 75 years old who received an inactivated influenza vaccine.

This clonotype was recorded a few times. This sequence joins TRBV6-5 and TRBJ1-5, with D possibly TRBD1 on 6 matching bases. V was pared by 1 base and J by 7 bases, with 8 bases between. The CDR3 runs to 13 residues. The germline V gene encodes CDR1 MNHEY and CDR2 SVGAGI. As DNA, the CDR3 is TGTGCCAGCAGTTACTTGGGGGGCCAGCCCCAGCATTTT. Protein: CASSYLGGQPQHF.

J is TRBJ1-2 and V is TRBV6-6; 8 nucleotides match TRBD1. Germline loops: CDR1 MNHNY, CDR2 SVGAGI (reference sequence). CDR3 length equals 13 residues. V was clipped by 7 bases and J by 4 bases; unmatched bases: 5. In nucleotides, the CDR3 is TGTGCCAGCACCACGGACAGGGTCTATGGCTACACCTTC. Translating gives CASTTDRVYGYTF.

This clonotype was counted at least ten times. The chain joins TRBV27 to TRBJ1-6; weak D call: TRBD1 (6 bases). From germline, CDR1 is MNHEY and CDR2 SMNVEV (reference sequence). CDR3 length equals 15 residues. Trimming cost V 4 bases and J 9 bases, with 16 bases left between them. The DNA of the CDR3 is TGTGCCAGCAGTTCGGTGGACAGCTCCAGTTCACCCCTCCACTTT. Encoded protein: CASSSVDSSSSPLHF.

This clonotype was seen at least ten times. The chain links TRBV18 to TRBJ2-4; a weak D match, TRBD2 (5 bases). Germline assignment: CDR1 KGHSH and CDR2 LQKENI. The CDR3 covers 18 residues. V was clipped by 2 bases and J by 0 bases, with 17 bases between them. CDR3 region: CASSPVALISVAKNIQYF. CDR3 bases: TGTGCCAGCTCACCAGTGGCCCTCATTAGCGTAGCCAAAAACATTCAGTACTTC.

This clonotype was seen a handful of times. The rearrangement joins TRBV20-1 to TRBJ2-7, with D possibly matching TRBD1 (5 bases). This CDR3 region has 12 residues. With 3 bases removed from V and 8 bases from J, the gap between germline ends came to 14 bases. Germline CDR1 reads DFQATT; CDR2 reads SNEGSKA (reference sequence). The CDR3, as DNA: TGCAGTGCTAGTTACTCAGGGAATCAGCAGTACTTC. This translates into CSASYSGNQQYF.

This clonotype was found a few times. The CDR3 here is CASSFQQESYEQYF. In DNA, the CDR3 is TGTGCCAGCAGCTTTCAACAGGAGAGTTACGAGCAGTACTTC. The J gene is TRBJ2-7, the V gene TRBV7-2, with D maybe TRBD1 (5 bases). Looked up from germline, CDR1 is SGHTA and CDR2 is FQGNSA. CDR3 length: 14 residues. The V end was cut by 3 bases, the J end by 4 bases, with 13 bases between.

CDR3 region: CASSRQGGGEQFF. DNA for the CDR3: TGTGCCAGCAGTCGTCAGGGAGGGGGTGAGCAGTTCTTC. The V call is TRBV6-2 or TRBV6-3, the J call TRBJ2-1, with D perhaps matching TRBD2 (7 bases). This CDR3 has 13 residues. CDR1 MNHEY and CDR2 SVGEGT come from the germline V gene. The ends were cut back, 5 bases at V and 9 bases at J, with 14 bases in the middle.

This clonotype was counted a few times. This CDR3 reads CASSFHPGRSSNQPQHF. Written as DNA, the CDR3 is TGTGCCAGCAGCTTTCATCCAGGGCGGAGTAGCAATCAGCCCCAGCATTTT. V gene TRBV7-2 combines with J gene TRBJ1-5; TRBD1 is a possible D gene (5 bases). Trimming shortened V by 3 bases and J by 0 bases, and 15 bases separated the two germline ends. Germline V lookup: CDR1 SGHTA, CDR2 FQGNSA. This CDR3 is built from 17 residues.

The chain carries TRBV3-1 and TRBJ2-2; no definite D call. The CDR3 contains 15 residues. Trimming took off 1 base at V and 8 bases at J, with 14 bases between the two ends. Per germline, CDR1 LGHDT and CDR2 YNNKEL (reference sequence). The DNA for the CDR3 is TGTGCCAGCAGCCAAGCCTTTTCAAAACCGGGGGAGCTGTTTTTT. This codes for CASSQAFSKPGELFF.